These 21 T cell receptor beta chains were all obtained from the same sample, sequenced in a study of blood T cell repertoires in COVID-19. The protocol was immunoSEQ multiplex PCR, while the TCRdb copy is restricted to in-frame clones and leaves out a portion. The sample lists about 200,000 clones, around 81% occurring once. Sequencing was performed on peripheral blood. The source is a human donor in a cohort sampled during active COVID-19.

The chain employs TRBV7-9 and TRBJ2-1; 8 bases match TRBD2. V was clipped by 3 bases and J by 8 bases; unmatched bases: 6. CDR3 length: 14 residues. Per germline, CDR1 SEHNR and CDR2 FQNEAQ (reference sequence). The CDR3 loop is CASSLGLGSYEQFF. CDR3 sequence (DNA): TGTGCCAGCAGCTTGGGACTAGGATCCTATGAGCAGTTCTTC.

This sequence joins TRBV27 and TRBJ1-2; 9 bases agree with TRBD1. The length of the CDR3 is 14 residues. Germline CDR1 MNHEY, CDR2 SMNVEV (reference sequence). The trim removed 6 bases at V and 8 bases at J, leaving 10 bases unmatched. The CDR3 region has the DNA TGTGCCAGCAGGCTCTCGACAGGGGGTGCCGGCTACACCTTC. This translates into CASRLSTGGAGYTF.

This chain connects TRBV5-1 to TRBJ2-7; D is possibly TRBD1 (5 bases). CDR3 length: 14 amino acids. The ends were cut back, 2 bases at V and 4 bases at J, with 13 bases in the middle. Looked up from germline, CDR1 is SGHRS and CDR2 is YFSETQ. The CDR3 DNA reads TGCGCCAGCAGCTTCTCCGCAGGGCGTTACGAGCAGTACTTC. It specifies CASSFSAGRYEQYF. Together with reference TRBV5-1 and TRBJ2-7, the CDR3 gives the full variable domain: KAGVTQTPRYLIKTRGQQVTLSCSPISGHRSVSWYQQTPGQGLQFLFEYFSETQRNKGNFPGRFSGRQFSNSRSEMNVSTLELGDSALYLCASSFSAGRYEQYFGPGTRLTVT.

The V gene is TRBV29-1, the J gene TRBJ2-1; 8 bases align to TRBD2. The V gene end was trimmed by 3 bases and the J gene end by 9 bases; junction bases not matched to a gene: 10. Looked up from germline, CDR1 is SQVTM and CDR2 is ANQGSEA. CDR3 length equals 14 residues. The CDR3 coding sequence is TGCAGCGTTGAGCCCGGGGGGGCCGGTGGTGAGCAGTTCTTC. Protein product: CSVEPGGAGGEQFF.

The CDR3 reads CASRGAGATDTEAFF. The CDR3 DNA is TGTGCCAGCAGGGGAGCAGGGGCTACGGACACTGAAGCTTTCTTT. The chain links TRBV6-4 to TRBJ1-1, with D perhaps matching TRBD1 (6 bases). This CDR3 is 15 amino acids long. Trimming stripped 6 bases from V and 3 bases from J, with 17 bases between. Germline CDR1 reads MRHNA; CDR2 reads SNTAGT.

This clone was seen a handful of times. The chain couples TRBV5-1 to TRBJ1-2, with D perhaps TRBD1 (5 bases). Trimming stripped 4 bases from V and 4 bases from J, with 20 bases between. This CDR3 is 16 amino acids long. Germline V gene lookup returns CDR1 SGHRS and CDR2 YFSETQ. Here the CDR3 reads CASSQGGATASYGYTF. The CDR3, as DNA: TGCGCCAGCAGCCAGGGCGGGGCGACCGCCTCCTATGGCTACACCTTC. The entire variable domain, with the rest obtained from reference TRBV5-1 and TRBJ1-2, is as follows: KAGVTQTPRYLIKTRGQQVTLSCSPISGHRSVSWYQQTPGQGLQFLFEYFSETQRNKGNFPGRFSGRQFSNSRSEMNVSTLELGDSALYLCASSQGGATASYGYTFGSGTRLTVV.

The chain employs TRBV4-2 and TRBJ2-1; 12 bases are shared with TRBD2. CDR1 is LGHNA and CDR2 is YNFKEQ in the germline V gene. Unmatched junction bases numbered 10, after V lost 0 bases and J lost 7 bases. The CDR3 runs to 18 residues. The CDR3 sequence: CASSQERNLAGGGNEQFF. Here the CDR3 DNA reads TGTGCCAGCAGCCAAGAACGCAACCTAGCGGGAGGGGGGAATGAGCAGTTCTTC.

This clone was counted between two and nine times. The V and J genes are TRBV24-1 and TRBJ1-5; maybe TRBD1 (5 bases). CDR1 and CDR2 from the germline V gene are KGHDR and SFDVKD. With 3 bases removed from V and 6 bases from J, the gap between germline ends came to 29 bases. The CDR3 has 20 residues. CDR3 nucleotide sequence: TGTGCCACCAGTGATGCGCTGCCTTTATCGACGGGGGTTGAAAGTCAGCCCCAGCATTTT. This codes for CATSDALPLSTGVESQPQHF.

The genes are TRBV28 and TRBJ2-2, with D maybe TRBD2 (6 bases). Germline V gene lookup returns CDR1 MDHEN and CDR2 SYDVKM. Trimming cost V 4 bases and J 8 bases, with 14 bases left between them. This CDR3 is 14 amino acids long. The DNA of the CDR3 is TGTGCCAGCAGTTACACCGGGAGCCCGGGGGAGCTGTTTTTT. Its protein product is CASSYTGSPGELFF. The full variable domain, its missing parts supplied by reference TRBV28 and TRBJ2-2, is DVKVTQSSRYLVKRTGEKVFLECVQDMDHENMFWYRQDPGLGLRLIYFSYDVKMKEKGDIPEGYSVSREKKERFSLILESASTNQTSMYLCASSYTGSPGELFFGEGSRLTVL.

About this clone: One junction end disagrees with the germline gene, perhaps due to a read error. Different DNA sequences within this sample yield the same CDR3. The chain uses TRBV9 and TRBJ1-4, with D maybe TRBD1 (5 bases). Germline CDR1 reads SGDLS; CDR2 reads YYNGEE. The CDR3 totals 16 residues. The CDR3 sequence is CASSPQVGGANEKLFF. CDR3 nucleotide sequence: TGCGCCAGCAGCCCCCAGGTCGGGGGAGCTAATGAAAAACTGTTTTTT.

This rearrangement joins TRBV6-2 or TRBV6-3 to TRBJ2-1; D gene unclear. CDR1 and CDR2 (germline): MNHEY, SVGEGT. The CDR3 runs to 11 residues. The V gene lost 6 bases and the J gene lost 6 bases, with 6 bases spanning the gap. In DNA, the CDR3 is TGTGCCAGCAGCCCCTCCAATGAGCAGTTCTTC. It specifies CASSPSNEQFF.

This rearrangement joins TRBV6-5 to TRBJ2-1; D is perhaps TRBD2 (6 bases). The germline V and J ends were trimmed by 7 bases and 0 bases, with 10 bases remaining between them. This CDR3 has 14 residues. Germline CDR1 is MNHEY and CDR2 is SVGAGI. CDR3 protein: CASIGRYSYNEQFF. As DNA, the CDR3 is TGTGCCAGCATAGGGAGGTACTCCTACAATGAGCAGTTCTTC.

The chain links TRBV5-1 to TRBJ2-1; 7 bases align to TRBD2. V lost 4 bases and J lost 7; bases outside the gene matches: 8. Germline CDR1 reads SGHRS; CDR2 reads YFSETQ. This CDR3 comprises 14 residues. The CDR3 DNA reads TGCGCCAGCAGCCCGGGACTACCGGAAAATGAGCAGTTCTTC. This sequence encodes CASSPGLPENEQFF.

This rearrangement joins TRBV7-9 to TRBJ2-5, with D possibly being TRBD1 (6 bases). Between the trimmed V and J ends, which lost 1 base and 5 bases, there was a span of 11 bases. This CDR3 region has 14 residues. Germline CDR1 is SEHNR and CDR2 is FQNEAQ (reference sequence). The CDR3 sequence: CASSLGGGWETQYF. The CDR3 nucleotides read TGTGCCAGCAGCTTAGGAGGGGGTTGGGAGACCCAGTACTTC.

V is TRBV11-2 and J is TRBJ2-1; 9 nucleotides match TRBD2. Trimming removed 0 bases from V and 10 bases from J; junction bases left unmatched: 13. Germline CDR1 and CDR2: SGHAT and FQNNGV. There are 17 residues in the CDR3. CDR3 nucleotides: TGTGCCAGCAGCTTAGATTGGGCTAGCGGGGTAGGTGGAGAGCAGTTCTTC. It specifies CASSLDWASGVGGEQFF.

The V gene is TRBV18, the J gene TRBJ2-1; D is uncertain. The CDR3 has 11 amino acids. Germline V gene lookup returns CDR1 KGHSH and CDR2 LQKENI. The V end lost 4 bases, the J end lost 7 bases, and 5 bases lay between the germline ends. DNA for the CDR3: TGTGCCAGCTCACGGGCGAATGAGCAGTTCTTC. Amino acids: CASSRANEQFF.

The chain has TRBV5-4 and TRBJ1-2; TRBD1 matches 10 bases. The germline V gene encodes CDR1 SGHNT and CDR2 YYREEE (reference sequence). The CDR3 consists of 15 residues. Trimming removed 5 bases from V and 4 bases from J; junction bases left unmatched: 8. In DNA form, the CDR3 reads TGTGCCAGCAGGGCCGGGACAGGGGTGGTCTATGGCTACACCTTC. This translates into CASRAGTGVVYGYTF.

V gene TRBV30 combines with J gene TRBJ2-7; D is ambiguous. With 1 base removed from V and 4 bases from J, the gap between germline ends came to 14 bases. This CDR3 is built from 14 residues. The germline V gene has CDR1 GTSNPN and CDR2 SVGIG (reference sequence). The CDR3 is CAWSGVSSGYEQYF. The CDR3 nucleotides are TGTGCCTGGAGTGGGGTCAGTTCGGGTTACGAGCAGTACTTC.

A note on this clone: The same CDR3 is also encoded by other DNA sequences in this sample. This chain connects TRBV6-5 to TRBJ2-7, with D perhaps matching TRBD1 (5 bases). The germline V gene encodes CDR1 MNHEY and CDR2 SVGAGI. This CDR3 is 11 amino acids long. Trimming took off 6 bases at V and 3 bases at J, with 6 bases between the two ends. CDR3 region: CASRGDYEQYF. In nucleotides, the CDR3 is TGTGCCAGCAGAGGGGACTACGAGCAGTACTTC.

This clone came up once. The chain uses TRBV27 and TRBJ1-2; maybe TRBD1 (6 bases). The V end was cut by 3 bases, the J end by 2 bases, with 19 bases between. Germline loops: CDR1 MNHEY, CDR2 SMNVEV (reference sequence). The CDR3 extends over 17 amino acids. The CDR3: CASSFIQGSNLNYGYTF. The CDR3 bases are TGTGCCAGCAGTTTCATCCAGGGGTCTAACCTCAACTATGGCTACACCTTC.

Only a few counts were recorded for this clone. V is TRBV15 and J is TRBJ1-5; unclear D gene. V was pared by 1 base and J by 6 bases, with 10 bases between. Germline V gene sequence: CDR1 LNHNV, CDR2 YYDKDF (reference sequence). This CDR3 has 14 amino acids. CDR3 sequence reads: CATSRVEVGQPQHF. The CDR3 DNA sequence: TGTGCCACCAGCAGAGTAGAAGTTGGTCAGCCCCAGCATTTT.